Sequencing of this T cell receptor beta chain was carried out in a study of T cells in localized non-small cell lung cancer. The V and J ends lost 5 bases and 2 bases, in that order; junction bases with no gene match: 9. CDR1 is SGHTA, CDR2 FQGNSA, per germline. The CDR3 runs 16 residues. TCRdb's copy holds only in-frame clones and misses some; the assay was immunoSEQ multiplex PCR. The sample lists around 25,000 clones, less than 90% occurring once. The sequenced sample was peripheral blood, obtained before any cancer treatment. The V gene is TRBV7-2, the J gene TRBJ1-1, with 9 bases fitting TRBD1. The TCR was taken from a woman aged 35-75 years with stage I lung adenocarcinoma. The CDR3 bases are TGTGCCAGCAGCCCCCGGACAGGGGCCCTAAACACTGAAGCTTTCTTT. Encoded protein: CASSPRTGALNTEAFF.